The rows below give T cell receptor beta chains drawn from one sample of a study of blood T cell repertoires in COVID-19. Measured with immunoSEQ multiplex PCR; TCRdb has only the in-frame clones, and not every one. The table includes hundreds of thousands of clones, approximately 88% detected once. Material: peripheral blood. These TCRs come from a man aged 35 to 55 with acute or convalescent COVID-19. CDR3s include the opening cysteine and the closing phenylalanine or tryptophan.

TRBJ2-7	TRBV9	CASSVGTGTYEQYF
TRBJ2-1	TRBV7-2	CASSPVLSEFF
TRBJ2-3	TRBV9	CASSAEGTDTQYF
TRBJ1-2	TRBV9	CASSTGGAPLYGYTF
TRBJ2-7	TRBV2	CASSTGTGGYEQYF
TRBJ2-5	TRBV19	CASSPSRLAGGKETQYF
TRBJ2-1	TRBV24-1	CATSDWGQGRRREQFF
TRBJ2-7	TRBV4-2	CASSPEQGSGSYEQYF
TRBJ1-2	TRBV28	CASSLGRDYGYTF
TRBJ2-7	TRBV4-1	CASSQASGRRREQYF
TRBJ2-7	TRBV3-1/TRBV3-2	CASSLGLAGVYEQYF
TRBJ2-1	TRBV5-5	CASSFGSNSNEQFF
TRBJ1-2	TRBV6-2/TRBV6-3	CASSHPGTPTDYGYTF
TRBJ1-5	TRBV6-1	CASSESGGSQPQHF
TRBJ1-4	TRBV3-1/TRBV3-2	CASSQSRDEKLFF
TRBJ2-6	TRBV2	CARLNGWGQGPTGANVLTF
TRBJ2-3	TRBV6-6	CASRSGRATDTQYF
TRBJ2-3	TRBV11-2	CASRRTSGSPGWGDTQYF
TRBJ2-1	TRBV28	CAGAPSSYNEQFF
TRBJ1-2	TRBV5-4	CASSLETGGWGYGYTF
TRBJ2-2	TRBV27	CASNRVPGANTGELFF
TRBJ2-7	TRBV6-1	CASSEASTLDRTYEQYF
TRBJ2-4	TRBV28	CASSRPGTRLNIQYF
TRBJ2-1	TRBV27	CASSWGQYNEQFF
TRBJ1-6	TRBV6-5	CASSYSGGDSPLHF
TRBJ2-1	TRBV3-1/TRBV3-2	CASSYTSKPRDNEQFF
TRBJ1-1	TRBV7-9	CASSLIAGDTEAFF
TRBJ1-1	TRBV5-1	CASSPGGFHTEAFF
TRBJ1-4	TRBV19	CASSIDGSRTGGEKLFF
TRBJ1-2	TRBV6-2/TRBV6-3	CASSLDRFRGYTF
TRBJ1-5	TRBV19	CASTEIGDQPQHF
TRBJ2-5	TRBV10-3	CAIQKDREETQYF
TRBJ2-5	TRBV4-1	CASSQEGTSGVTAQYF
TRBJ1-1	TRBV27	CASSRSVYAEAFF
TRBJ1-3	TRBV9	CASSPPDRGPGNTIYF
TRBJ2-1	TRBV7-9	CASSLTSGSGEQFF
TRBJ2-5	TRBV5-4	CASSSRDRGETQYF
TRBJ1-1	TRBV19	CASRGTGYTEAFF
TRBJ2-3	TRBV13	CASSFRPWGGGLTDTQYF
TRBJ2-2	TRBV30	CAWKTGINTGELFF
TRBJ2-2	TRBV10-3	CAISELGPRAGELFF
TRBJ2-7	TRBV9	CASSPPAGGPYEQYF
TRBJ2-5	TRBV11-2	CASSLGEKETQYF
TRBJ1-1	TRBV5-8	CASSLWRSSAFF
TRBJ1-5	TRBV2	CASSVSRGHSNQPQHF
TRBJ1-1	TRBV13	CASSPRSGAVNTEAFF
TRBJ1-1	TRBV15	CATSTRRENTEAFF
TRBJ1-2	TRBV7-9	CASSLGPREGYTF
TRBJ1-1	TRBV19	CASSARTMNTEAFF
TRBJ2-1	TRBV18	CASSPPGGSKFF